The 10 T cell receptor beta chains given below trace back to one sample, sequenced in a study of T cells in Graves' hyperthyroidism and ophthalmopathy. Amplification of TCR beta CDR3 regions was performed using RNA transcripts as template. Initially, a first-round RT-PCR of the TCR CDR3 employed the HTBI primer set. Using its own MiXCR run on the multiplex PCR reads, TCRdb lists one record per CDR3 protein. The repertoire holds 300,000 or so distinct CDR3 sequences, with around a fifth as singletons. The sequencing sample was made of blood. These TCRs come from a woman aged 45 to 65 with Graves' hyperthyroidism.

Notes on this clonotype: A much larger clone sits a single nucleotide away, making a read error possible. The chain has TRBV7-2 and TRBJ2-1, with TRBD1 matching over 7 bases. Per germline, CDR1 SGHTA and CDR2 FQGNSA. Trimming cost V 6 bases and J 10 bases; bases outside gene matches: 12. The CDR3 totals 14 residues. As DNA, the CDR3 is TGTGCCAGCAGGGGCCCGGGACAGAGGACCGAGCAGTTCTTC. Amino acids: CASRGPGQRTEQFF.

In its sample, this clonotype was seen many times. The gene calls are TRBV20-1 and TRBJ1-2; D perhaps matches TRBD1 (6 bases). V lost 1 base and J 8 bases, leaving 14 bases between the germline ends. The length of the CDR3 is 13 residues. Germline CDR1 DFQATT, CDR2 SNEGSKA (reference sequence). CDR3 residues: CSARASGARGYTF. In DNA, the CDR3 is TGCAGTGCTAGAGCCTCAGGGGCCAGGGGCTACACCTTC.

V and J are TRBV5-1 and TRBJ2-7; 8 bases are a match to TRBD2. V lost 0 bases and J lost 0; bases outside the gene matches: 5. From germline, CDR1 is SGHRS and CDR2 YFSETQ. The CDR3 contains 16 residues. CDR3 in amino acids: CASSLVKSGSSYEQYF. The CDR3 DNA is TGCGCCAGCAGCTTGGTGAAAAGCGGGAGCTCCTACGAGCAGTACTTC.

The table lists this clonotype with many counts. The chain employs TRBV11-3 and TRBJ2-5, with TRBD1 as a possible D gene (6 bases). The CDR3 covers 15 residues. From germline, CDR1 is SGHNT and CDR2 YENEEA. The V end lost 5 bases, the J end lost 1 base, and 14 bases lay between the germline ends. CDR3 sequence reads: CASSRSRGGQETQYF. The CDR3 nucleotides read TGTGCCAGCAGCCGAAGCAGAGGGGGCCAAGAGACCCAGTACTTC.

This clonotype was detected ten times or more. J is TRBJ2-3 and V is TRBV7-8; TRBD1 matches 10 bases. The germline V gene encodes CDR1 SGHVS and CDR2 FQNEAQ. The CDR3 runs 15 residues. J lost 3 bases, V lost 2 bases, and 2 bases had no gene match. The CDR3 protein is CASSLWTGGTDTQYF. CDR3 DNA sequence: TGTGCCAGCAGCTTATGGACAGGGGGTACAGATACGCAGTATTTT.

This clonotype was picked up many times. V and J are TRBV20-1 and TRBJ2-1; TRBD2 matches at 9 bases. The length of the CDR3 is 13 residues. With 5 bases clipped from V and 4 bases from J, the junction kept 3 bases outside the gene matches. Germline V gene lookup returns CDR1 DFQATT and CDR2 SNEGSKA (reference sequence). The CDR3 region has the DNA TGCAGTGCTGAGACTAGCGGATACAATGAGCAGTTCTTC. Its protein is CSAETSGYNEQFF.

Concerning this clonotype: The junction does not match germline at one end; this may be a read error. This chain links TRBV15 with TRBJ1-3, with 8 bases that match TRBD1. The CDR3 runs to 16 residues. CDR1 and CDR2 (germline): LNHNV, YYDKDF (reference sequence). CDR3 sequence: CATSRIQGGSRNAIYF. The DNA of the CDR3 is TGTGCCACCAGCAGGATACAGGGGGGATCTAGAAACGCCATATATTTT.

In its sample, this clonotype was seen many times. CDR3 nucleotide sequence: TGTGCCAGCAGTGGGACAGGCCGAAACACTGAAGCTTTCTTT. Amino acid sequence: CASSGTGRNTEAFF. The rearrangement uses TRBV2 and TRBJ1-1; TRBD1 agrees at 7 bases. Germline loops: CDR1 SNHLY, CDR2 FYNNEI. The CDR3 loop spans 14 amino acids. V shed 4 bases, J shed 2 bases, and the junction held 4 bases outside the gene matches.

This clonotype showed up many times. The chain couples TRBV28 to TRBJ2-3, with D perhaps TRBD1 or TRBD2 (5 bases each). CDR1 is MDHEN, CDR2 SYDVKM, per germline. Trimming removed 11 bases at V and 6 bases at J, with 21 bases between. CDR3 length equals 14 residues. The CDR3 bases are TGTGCCGCCGCCGGGACGGTCCTAGGGGATACGCAGTATTTT. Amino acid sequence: CAAAGTVLGDTQYF.

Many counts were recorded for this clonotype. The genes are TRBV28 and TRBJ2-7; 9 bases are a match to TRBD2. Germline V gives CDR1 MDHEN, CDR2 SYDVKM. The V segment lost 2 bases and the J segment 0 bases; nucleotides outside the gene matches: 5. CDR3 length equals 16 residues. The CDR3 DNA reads TGTGCCAGCAGTTTACTAGCGGGAAGGAGCTCCTACGAGCAGTACTTC. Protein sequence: CASSLLAGRSSYEQYF.